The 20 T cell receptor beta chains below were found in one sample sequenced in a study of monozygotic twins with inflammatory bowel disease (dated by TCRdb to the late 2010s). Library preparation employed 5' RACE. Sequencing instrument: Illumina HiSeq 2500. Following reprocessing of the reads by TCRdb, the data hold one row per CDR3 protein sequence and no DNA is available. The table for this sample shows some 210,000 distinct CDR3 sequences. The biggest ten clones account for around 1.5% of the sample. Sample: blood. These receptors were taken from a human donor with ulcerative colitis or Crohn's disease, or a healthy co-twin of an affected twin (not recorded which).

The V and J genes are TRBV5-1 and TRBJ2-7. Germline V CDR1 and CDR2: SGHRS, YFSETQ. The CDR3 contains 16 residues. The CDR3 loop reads CASSLALGRKFDEQYF.

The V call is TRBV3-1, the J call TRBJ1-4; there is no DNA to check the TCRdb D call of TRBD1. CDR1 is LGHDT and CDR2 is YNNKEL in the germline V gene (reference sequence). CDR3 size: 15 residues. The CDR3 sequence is CASSPPGAVNEKLFF.

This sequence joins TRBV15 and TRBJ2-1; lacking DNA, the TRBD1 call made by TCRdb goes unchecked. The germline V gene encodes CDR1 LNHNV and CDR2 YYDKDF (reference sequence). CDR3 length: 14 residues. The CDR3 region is CAARRRGADNEQFF.

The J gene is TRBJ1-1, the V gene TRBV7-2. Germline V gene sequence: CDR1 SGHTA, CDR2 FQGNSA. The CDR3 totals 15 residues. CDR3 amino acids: CASSILRQTNTEAFF.

The CDR3 sequence: CASSQGPGSGSPLHF. The V call is TRBV3-1, the J call TRBJ1-6; lacking DNA, the TRBD1 call made by TCRdb goes unchecked. CDR1 and CDR2 (germline): LGHDT, YNNKEL (reference sequence). The CDR3 covers 15 residues.

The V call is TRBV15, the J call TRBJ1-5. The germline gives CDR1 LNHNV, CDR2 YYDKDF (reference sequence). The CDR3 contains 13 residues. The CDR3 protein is CATSAGQNQPQHF.

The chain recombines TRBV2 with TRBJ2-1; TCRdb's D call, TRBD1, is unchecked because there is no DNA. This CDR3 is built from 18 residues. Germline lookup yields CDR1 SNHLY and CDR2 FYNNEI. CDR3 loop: CASRYSGGAPYSYNEQFF.

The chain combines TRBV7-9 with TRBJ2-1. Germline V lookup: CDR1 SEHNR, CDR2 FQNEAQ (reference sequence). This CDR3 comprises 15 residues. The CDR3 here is CASSAAGSSYNEQFF.

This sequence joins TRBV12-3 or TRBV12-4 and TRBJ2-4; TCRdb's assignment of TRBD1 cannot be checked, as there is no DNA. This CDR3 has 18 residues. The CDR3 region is CASSQTPQGQGVKNIQYF.

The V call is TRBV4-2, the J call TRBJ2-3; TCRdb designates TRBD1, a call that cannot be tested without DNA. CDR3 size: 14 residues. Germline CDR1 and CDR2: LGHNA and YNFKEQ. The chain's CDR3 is CASSQSRDVDTQYF.

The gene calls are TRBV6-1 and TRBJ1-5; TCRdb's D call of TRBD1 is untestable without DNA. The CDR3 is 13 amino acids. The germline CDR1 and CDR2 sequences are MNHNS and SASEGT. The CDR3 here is CASTAGARGPQHF.

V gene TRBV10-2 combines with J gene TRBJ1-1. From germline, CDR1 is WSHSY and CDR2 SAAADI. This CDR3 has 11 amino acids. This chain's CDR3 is CASRGWSEAFF.

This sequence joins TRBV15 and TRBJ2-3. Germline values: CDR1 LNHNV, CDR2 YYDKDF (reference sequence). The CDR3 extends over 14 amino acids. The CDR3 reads CATSRELSTDTQYF.

The CDR3 loop is CASSSGLSADTQYF. J is TRBJ2-3 and V is TRBV7-9; checking the TCRdb D call of TRBD2 is not possible without DNA. The CDR3 sequence is 14 residues long. Germline V gene sequence: CDR1 SEHNR, CDR2 FQNEAQ (reference sequence).

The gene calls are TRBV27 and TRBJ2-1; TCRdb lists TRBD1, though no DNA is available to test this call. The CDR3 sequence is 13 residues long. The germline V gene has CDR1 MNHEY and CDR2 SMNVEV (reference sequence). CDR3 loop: CASIRQGNNEQFF.

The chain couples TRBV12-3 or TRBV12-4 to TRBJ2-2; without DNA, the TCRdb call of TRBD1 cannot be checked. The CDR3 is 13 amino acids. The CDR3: CASSFLRAGELFF.

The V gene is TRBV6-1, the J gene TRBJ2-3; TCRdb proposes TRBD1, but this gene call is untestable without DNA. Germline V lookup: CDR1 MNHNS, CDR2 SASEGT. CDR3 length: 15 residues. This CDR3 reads CASVLTGGGTDTQYF.

The CDR3 sequence: CASRRTGENSPLHF. The chain couples TRBV2 to TRBJ1-6; checking the TCRdb D call of TRBD1 is not possible without DNA. Germline V gene lookup returns CDR1 SNHLY and CDR2 FYNNEI. The CDR3 extends over 14 amino acids. Full variable domain (rest looked up from reference TRBV2 and TRBJ1-6): EPEVTQTPSHQVTQMGQEVILRCVPISNHLYFYWYRQILGQKVEFLVSFYNNEISEKSEIFDDQFSVERPDGSNFTLKIRSTKLEDSAMYFCASRRTGENSPLHFGNGTRLTVT.

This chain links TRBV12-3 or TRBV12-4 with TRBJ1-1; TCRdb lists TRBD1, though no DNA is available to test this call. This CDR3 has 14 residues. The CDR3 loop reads CASSLFTGHGEAFF.

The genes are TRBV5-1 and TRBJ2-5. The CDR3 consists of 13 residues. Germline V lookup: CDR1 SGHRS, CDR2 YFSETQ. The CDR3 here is CASSSDSLKTQYF.